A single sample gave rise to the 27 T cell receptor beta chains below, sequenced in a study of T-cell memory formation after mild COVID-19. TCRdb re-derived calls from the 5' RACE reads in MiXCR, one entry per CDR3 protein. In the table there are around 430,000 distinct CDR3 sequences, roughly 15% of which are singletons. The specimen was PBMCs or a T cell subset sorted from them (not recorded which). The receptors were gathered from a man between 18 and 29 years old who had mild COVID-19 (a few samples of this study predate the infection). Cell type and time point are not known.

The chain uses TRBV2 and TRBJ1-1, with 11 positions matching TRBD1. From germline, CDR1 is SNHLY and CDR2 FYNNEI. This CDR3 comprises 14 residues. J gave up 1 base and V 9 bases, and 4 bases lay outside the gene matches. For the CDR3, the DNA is TGTGCCAGGGAGGGGACAGGGGGGAACACTGAAGCTTTCTTT. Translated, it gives CAREGTGGNTEAFF.

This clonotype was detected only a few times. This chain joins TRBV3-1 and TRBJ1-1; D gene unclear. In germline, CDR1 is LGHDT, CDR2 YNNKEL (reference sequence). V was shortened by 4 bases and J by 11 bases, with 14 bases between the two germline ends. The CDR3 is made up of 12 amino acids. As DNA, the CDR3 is TGTGCCAGCAGCCGCCCCGGCTTAGAGGCTTTCTTT. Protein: CASSRPGLEAFF.

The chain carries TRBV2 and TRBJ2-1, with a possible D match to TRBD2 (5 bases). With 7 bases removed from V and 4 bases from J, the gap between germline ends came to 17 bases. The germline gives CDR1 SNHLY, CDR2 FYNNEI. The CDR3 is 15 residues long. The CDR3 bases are TGTGCCAGCATTATCGGGATCCAAGCTTACAATGAGCAGTTCTTC. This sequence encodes CASIIGIQAYNEQFF.

The CDR3 DNA follows: TGCGCCAGCAGTAAGACCTGGACAGGGTCAAGGGGTACGCAGTATTTT. It encodes CASSKTWTGSRGTQYF. The J gene is TRBJ2-3, the V gene TRBV5-1, with TRBD1 identical over 8 bases. This CDR3 has 16 residues. The trim removed 5 bases at V and 8 bases at J, leaving 16 bases unmatched. The germline gives CDR1 SGHRS, CDR2 YFSETQ.

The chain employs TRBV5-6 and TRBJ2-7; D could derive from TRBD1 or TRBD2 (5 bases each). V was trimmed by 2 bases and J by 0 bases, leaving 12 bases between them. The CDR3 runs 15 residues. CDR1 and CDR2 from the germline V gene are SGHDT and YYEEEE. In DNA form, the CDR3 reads TGTGCCAGCAGCTTCCCCGGGGCAGACTCCTACGAGCAGTACTTC. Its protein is CASSFPGADSYEQYF.

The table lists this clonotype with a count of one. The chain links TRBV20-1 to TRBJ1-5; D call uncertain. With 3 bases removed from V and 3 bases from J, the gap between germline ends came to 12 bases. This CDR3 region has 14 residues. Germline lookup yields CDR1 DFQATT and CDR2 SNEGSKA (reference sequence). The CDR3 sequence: CSARLHSSNQPQHF. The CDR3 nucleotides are TGCAGTGCTAGGCTTCACTCGTCCAATCAGCCCCAGCATTTT.

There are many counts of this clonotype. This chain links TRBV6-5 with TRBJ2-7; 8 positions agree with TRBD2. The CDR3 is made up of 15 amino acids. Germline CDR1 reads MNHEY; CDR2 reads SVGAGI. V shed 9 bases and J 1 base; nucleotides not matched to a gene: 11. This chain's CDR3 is CASPWPRGRSYEQYV. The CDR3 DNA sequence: TGTGCCAGTCCCTGGCCTCGCGGGAGGTCCTACGAGCAGTACGTC.

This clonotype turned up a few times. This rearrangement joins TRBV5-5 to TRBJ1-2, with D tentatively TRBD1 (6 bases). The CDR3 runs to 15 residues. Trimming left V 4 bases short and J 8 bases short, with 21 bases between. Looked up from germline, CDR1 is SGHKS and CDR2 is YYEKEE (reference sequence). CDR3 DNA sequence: TGTGCCAGCAGCGTTGACAGGTCAAGCACGGAAGGCTACACCTTC. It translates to CASSVDRSSTEGYTF. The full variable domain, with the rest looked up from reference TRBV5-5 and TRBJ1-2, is DAGVTQSPTHLIKTRGQQVTLRCSPISGHKSVSWYQQVLGQGPQFIFQYYEKEERGRGNFPDRFSARQFPNYSSELNVNALLLGDSALYLCASSVDRSSTEGYTFGSGTRLTVV.

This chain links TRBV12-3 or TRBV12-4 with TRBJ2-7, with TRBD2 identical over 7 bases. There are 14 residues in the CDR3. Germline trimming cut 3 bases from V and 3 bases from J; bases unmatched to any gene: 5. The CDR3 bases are TGTGCCAGCAGTTTTACCCGGGACTACTACGAGCAGTACTTC. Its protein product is CASSFTRDYYEQYF.

This CDR3 reads CASSSRTGVGEQYV. As DNA, the CDR3 is TGTGCCAGCAGTTCGAGAACAGGGGTGGGCGAGCAGTACGTC. This rearrangement joins TRBV27 to TRBJ2-7; 7 nucleotides match TRBD1. The V segment lost 4 bases and the J segment 6 bases; nucleotides outside the gene matches: 9. Germline-derived CDR1 and CDR2 are MNHEY and SMNVEV (reference sequence). This CDR3 has 14 amino acids.

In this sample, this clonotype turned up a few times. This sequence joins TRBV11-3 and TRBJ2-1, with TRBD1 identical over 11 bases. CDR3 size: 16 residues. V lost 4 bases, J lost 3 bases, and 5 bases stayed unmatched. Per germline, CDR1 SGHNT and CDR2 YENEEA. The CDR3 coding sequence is TGTGCCAGCAGCTACTCCGGGACAGGGGGCTACAATGAGCAGTTCTTC. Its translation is CASSYSGTGGYNEQFF.

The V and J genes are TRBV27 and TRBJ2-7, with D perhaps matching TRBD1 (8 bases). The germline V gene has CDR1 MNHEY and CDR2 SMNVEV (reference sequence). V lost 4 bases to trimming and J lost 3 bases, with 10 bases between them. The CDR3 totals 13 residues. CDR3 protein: CASSYRGGYEQYV. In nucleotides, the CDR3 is TGTGCCAGCAGTTACAGGGGGGGCTACGAGCAGTACGTC.

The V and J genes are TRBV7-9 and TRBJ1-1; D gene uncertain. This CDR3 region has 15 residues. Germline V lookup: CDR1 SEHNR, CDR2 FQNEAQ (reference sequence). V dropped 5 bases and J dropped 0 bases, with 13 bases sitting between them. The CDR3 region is CASSPLRYMNTEAFF. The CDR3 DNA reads TGTGCCAGCAGCCCCCTGCGTTACATGAACACTGAAGCTTTCTTT.

The CDR3 bases are TGTGCCAGCAGTTACTCGCGGGCTCCTGATATGAACACTGAAGCTTTCTTT. Amino acid sequence: CASSYSRAPDMNTEAFF. V gene TRBV6-5 combines with J gene TRBJ1-1; D gene unclear. Germline CDR1 MNHEY, CDR2 SVGAGI. Trimming stripped 0 bases from V and 0 bases from J, with 14 bases between. CDR3 length: 17 residues.

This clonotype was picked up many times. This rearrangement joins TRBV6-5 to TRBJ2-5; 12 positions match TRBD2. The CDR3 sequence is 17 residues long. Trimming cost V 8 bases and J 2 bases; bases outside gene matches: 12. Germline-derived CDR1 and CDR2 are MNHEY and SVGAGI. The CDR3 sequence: CASSSFWTSGEQETQYF. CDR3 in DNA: TGTGCCAGCTCCTCCTTTTGGACTAGCGGGGAGCAAGAGACCCAGTACTTC.

CDR3 sequence reads: CASSLGTGVGEQYF. DNA of the CDR3: TGTGCCAGCAGCTTGGGGACAGGGGTAGGCGAGCAGTACTTC. The rearrangement uses TRBV5-5 and TRBJ2-7, with 9 bases fitting TRBD1. Germline values: CDR1 SGHKS, CDR2 YYEKEE (reference sequence). The CDR3 is 14 residues long. The V and J ends lost 0 bases and 6 bases, in that order; junction bases with no gene match: 4.

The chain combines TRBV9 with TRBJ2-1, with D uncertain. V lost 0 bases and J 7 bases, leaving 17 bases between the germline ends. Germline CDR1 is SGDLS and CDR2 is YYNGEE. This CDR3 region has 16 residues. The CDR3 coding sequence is TGTGCCAGCAGCGTAGAGGCTAGGTCTTTTAAAAATGAGCAGTTCTTC. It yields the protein CASSVEARSFKNEQFF.

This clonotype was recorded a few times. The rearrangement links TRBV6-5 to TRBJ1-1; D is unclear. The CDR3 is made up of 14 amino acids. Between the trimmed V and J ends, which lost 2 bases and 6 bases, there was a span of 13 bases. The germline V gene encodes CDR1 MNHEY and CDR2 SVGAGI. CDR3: CASSYQPGTAEAFF. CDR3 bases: TGTGCCAGCAGTTACCAGCCGGGAACCGCTGAAGCTTTCTTT.

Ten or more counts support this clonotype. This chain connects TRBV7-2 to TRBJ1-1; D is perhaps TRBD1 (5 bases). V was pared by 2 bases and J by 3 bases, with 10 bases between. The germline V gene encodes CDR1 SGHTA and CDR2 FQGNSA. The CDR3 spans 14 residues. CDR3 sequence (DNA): TGTGCCAGCAGCTTATTTGGGGGGGACACTGAAGCTTTCTTT. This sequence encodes CASSLFGGDTEAFF.

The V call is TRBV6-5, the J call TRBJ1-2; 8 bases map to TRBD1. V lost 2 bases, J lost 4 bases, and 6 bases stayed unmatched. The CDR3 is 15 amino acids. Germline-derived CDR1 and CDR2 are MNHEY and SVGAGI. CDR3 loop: CASSYRAGGFYGYTF. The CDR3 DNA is TGTGCCAGCAGTTACCGGGCAGGGGGCTTCTATGGCTACACCTTC.

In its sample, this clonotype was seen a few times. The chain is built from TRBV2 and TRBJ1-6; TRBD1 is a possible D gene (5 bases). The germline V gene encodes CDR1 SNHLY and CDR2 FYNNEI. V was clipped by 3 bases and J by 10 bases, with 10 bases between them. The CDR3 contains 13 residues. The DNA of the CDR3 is TGTGCCAGCAGTGATCATGAGGGGTCACCCCTCCACTTT. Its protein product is CASSDHEGSPLHF.

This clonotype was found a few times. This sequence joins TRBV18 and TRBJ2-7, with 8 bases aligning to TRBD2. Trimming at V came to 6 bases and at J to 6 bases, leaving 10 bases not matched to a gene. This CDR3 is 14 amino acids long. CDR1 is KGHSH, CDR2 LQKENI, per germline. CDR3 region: CASSSSRGGTEQYF. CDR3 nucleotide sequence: TGTGCCAGCTCCAGTAGCCGGGGGGGTACCGAGCAGTACTTC. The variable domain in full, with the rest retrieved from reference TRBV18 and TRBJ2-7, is NAGVMQNPRHLVRRRGQEARLRCSPMKGHSHVYWYRQLPEEGLKFMVYLQKENIIDESGMPKERFSAEFPKEGPSILRIQQVVRGDSAAYFCASSSSRGGTEQYFGPGTRLTVT.

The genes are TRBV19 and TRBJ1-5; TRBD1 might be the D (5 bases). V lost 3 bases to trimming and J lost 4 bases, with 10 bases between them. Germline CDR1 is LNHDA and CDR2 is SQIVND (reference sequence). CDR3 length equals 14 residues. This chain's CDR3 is CASSIWGPNQPQHF. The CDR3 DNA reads TGTGCCAGTAGTATTTGGGGACCGAATCAGCCCCAGCATTTT.

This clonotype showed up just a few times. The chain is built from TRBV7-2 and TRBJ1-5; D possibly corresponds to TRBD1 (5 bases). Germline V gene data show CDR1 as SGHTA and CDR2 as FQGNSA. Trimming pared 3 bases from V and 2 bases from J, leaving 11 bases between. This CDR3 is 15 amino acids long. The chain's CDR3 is CASSLGRHGNQPQHF. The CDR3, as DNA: TGTGCCAGCAGCTTGGGACGGCATGGCAATCAGCCCCAGCATTTT. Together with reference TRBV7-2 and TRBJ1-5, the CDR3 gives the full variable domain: GAGVSQSPSNKVTEKGKDVELRCDPISGHTALYWYRQSLGQGLEFLIYFQGNSAPDKSGLPSDRFSAERTGGSVSTLTIQRTQQEDSAVYLCASSLGRHGNQPQHFGDGTRLSIL.

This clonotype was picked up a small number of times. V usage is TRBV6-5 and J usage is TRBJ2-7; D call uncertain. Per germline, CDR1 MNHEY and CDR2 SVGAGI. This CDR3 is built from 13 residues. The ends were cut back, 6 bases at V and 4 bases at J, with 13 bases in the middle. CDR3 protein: CASRPGRPYEQYF. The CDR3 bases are TGTGCCAGCAGACCCGGACGGCCGTACGAGCAGTACTTC.

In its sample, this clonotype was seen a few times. This CDR3 is CASSPAEENTEAFF. The CDR3 DNA reads TGCGCCAGCAGCCCAGCCGAGGAGAACACTGAAGCTTTCTTT. The chain recombines TRBV5-1 with TRBJ1-1; D remains unclear. Between the trimmed V and J ends, which lost 4 bases and 1 base, there was a span of 11 bases. The germline gives CDR1 SGHRS, CDR2 YFSETQ. The CDR3 spans 14 residues.

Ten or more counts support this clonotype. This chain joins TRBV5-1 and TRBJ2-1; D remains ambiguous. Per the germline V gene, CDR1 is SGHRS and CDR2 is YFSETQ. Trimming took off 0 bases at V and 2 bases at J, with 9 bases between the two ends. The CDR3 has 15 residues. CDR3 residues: CASSLAMGTYNEQFF. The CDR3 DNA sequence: TGCGCCAGCAGCTTGGCCATGGGCACCTACAATGAGCAGTTCTTC.